This TCR beta chain appears in the sequencing data of a study of T cell repertoires in cytomegalovirus infection. The wider study: Both CMV infection and a matching HLA type were indicated by public TCR beta signatures.

Whole-study findings and limits: CMV-specific TCR beta clonotypes restricted by HLA-C were the ones dominating the ex vivo response. Of the TCR beta families, the public ones yielded a cumulative frequency that identified carriers of CMV plus the relevant HLA.

One entry per CDR3 protein, called by TCRdb with MiXCR from the reads. The sample has roughly 130,000 distinct CDR3 sequences; roughly a quarter are singletons. CDR3 length equals 13 residues. CDR1 and CDR2 (germline): SNHLY, FYNNEI. The ends lost 7 bases at V and 4 bases at J; junction bases unmatched: 6. Turning to this clonotype: Its antigen is not known.

Material: PBMCs, sequenced either directly or after in vitro stimulation (not recorded which). The chain uses TRBV2 and TRBJ2-5; 7 positions match TRBD2. This clonotype was sampled from a human donor in good health (CMV status not recorded). Some clones in this sample may be carry-over from other donors' samples. CDR3 in DNA: TGTGCCAGCAAGATAGAGCGGGGAGAGACCCAGTACTTC. Its translation is CASKIERGETQYF. Using reference TRBV2 and TRBJ2-5 for the parts outside the CDR3, the full variable domain is EPEVTQTPSHQVTQMGQEVILRCVPISNHLYFYWYRQILGQKVEFLVSFYNNEISEKSEIFDDQFSVERPDGSNFTLKIRSTKLEDSAMYFCASKIERGETQYFGPGTRLLVL.